This T cell receptor (beta chain) was identified during a study of T cells of healthy individuals. From the 5' RACE reads, TCRdb called clonotypes with MiXCR, one entry per CDR3 protein. The table lists tens of thousands of distinct CDR3 sequences, about 15% of them singletons. This clonotype came up a few times. This receptor was identified in a human donor in good health.

The CDR3 spells CASSQYSGTSGRATYEQYF. The CDR3 DNA reads as TGTGCCAGTAGTCAATACTCGGGGACTAGCGGGAGGGCAACCTACGAGCAGTACTTC. J is TRBJ2-7 and V is TRBV19, with TRBD2 matching over 16 bases. This CDR3 spans 19 amino acids. The germline V gene encodes CDR1 LNHDA and CDR2 SQIVND (reference sequence). V trimming: 5 bases; J trimming: 2 bases; junction bases outside the gene matches: 12.